This T cell receptor beta chain was identified in a study of CD8+ T cells in alopecia areata. Study summary: Those treated were given oral tofacitinib at 5 to 10 mg twice daily. Tofacitinib administration persisted for 6 to 18 months, succeeded by 6 months off drug.

TCR sequencing used cDNA made by reverse transcription of extracted RNA. Libraries were prepared by immunoSEQ multiplex PCR; TCRdb keeps only in-frame clonotypes and omits some of them. The sample yields about 12,000 clones, about 61% seen once. The investigators collected lesional scalp punch biopsies and peripheral blood from alopecia areata patients. This clone has just a few counts. Its antigen is unidentified. Germline loops: CDR1 SGHRS, CDR2 YFSETQ. The CDR3 is 15 residues long. Trimming took 0 bases from V and 3 from J, leaving 12 bases between them. Broader study findings: Normal-skin resident alphabeta T cells also appear among scalp sample sequences. Lesional tissue from the scalp (especially in alopecia totalis/universalis) showed higher clonality than normal scalp.

The sequenced sample consisted of skin. The receptor's source is a human donor with alopecia areata. The J gene is TRBJ2-5, the V gene TRBV5-1; no reliable D call. CDR3 nucleotides: TGCGCCAGCAGCTTGGCCGGATGGAAGGAAGAGACCCAGTACTTC. Translated, it gives CASSLAGWKEETQYF. The variable domain in full, completed from reference TRBV5-1 and TRBJ2-5, reads KAGVTQTPRYLIKTRGQQVTLSCSPISGHRSVSWYQQTPGQGLQFLFEYFSETQRNKGNFPGRFSGRQFSNSRSEMNVSTLELGDSALYLCASSLAGWKEETQYFGPGTRLLVL.